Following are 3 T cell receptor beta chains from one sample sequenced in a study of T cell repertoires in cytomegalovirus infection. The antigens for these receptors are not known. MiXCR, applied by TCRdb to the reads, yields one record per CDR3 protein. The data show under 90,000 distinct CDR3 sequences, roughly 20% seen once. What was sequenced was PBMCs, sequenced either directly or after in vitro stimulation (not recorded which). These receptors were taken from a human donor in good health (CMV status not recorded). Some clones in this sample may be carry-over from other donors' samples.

The CDR3 DNA follows: TGTGCCATCAGAGAAGGGACACCCCTATACACCTTC. It is translated as CAIREGTPLYTF. J is TRBJ1-2 and V is TRBV10-3, with TRBD1 as a possible D gene (6 bases). CDR3 length equals 12 residues. The V end lost 6 bases, the J end lost 11 bases, and 16 bases lay between the germline ends. Germline V gene lookup returns CDR1 ENHRY and CDR2 SYGVKD.

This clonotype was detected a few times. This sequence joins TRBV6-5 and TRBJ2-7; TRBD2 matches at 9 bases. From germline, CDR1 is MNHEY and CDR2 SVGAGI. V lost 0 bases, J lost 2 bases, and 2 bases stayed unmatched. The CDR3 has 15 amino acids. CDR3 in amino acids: CASSYSAGGPYEQYF. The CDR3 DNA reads TGTGCCAGCAGTTACTCTGCGGGAGGGCCCTACGAGCAGTACTTC.

The CDR3 reads CASTPLGGETQYF. The CDR3 region has the DNA TGTGCCAGCACACCTCTAGGGGGAGAGACCCAGTACTTC. The chain is built from TRBV7-9 and TRBJ2-5, with D perhaps matching TRBD1 (6 bases). Germline-derived CDR1 and CDR2 are SEHNR and FQNEAQ (reference sequence). This CDR3 has 13 residues. V lost 7 bases, J lost 4 bases, and 13 bases lay in between.